What follows is one TCR beta chain and its context. The sample originates from a study of CD8 T cells in Susac syndrome. Reverse transcription used 0.5 to 1 ug RNA and random hexamers. A multiplex approach, immunoSEQ multiplex PCR, amplified TCR beta CDR3 across 54 Vbeta and 13 Jbeta. TCRdb re-derived calls from the immunoSEQ multiplex PCR reads in MiXCR, one entry per CDR3 protein. Among around 300,000 distinct CDR3 sequences, around 91% were seen once, and the ten largest hold approximately 0.18%. The CDR3 has 16 amino acids. Germline values: CDR1 MNHEY, CDR2 SMNVEV (reference sequence). Trimming shortened V by 5 bases and J by 4 bases, and 15 bases separated the two germline ends. Sequencing targeted TCR beta in blood CD8+ and CD4+ T cells. Bulk CD8+ and CD4+ cells came from magnetic negative isolation; CD8+ TEMRA by FACS.

The sample taken for sequencing was CD8+ T cells from PBMCs. This TCR derives from a human donor with multiple sclerosis. V usage is TRBV27 and J usage is TRBJ1-6; D is perhaps TRBD1 (6 bases). CDR3 bases: TGTGCCAGCAGTCCCCTGACAGGCTATTATAATTCACCCCTCCACTTT. Translating it yields CASSPLTGYYNSPLHF.